This is a list of T cell receptor beta chains from one sample in a study of human T cells and chemical hapten exposure. TCRdb re-analysed the RACE reads in MiXCR, keeping a single row per CDR3 protein. The table includes roughly 180,000 distinct CDR3 sequences, approximately 20% detected once. The source material was whole blood, sampled in connection with sensitization to the hapten diphenylcyclopropenone (DPC). The source of these receptors is a woman in her 50s with alopecia areata. Some clones in this sample may be carry-over from other donors' samples. Each CDR3 is given with its conserved first and last residue. The D gene is left open where the match is weak. Clone size, where shown, is once, few, many, or a class for clones that have expanded.

>TRBJ2-1|TRBV29-1|.|TRBD2
TGCAGCGTTGAAAGGGCGGGAGTCAATGAGCAGTTCTTC
CSVERAGVNEQFF
>TRBJ2-7|TRBV5-1|.|.
TGCGCCAGCAGCCCCACTCCGCGGGACTCCTACGAGCAGTACTTC
CASSPTPRDSYEQYF
>TRBJ1-1|TRBV29-1|.|.
TGCAGCGTTAACCGGGACATGGTGGCTGAAGCTTTCTTT
CSVNRDMVAEAFF
>TRBJ2-1|TRBV20-1|many|TRBD1
TGCAGTGCTAGAAAGGGGGCGTATGAGCAGTTCTTC
CSARKGAYEQFF
>TRBJ2-2|TRBV5-1|.|.
TGCGCCAGCAGCTTGAGTGAGGTTAATCCCACCGGGGAGCTGTTTTTT
CASSLSEVNPTGELFF
>TRBJ2-1|TRBV5-6|few|TRBD2
TGTGCCAGCAGCTTGGGGCTAGCGGGAGGCTATGAGCAGTTCTTC
CASSLGLAGGYEQFF
>TRBJ1-1|TRBV18|.|.
TGTGCCAGCTCAGTAAAAGGGGTCACTGAAGCTTTCTTT
CASSVKGVTEAFF
>TRBJ1-5|TRBV7-9|.|.
TGTGCCAGCAGCCGCGCCGGGACTTTGAATCAGCCCCAGCATTTT
CASSRAGTLNQPQHF
>TRBJ2-3|TRBV10-3|few|.
TGTGCCATCAGTGAGTCGGGATATAGCGGAATGCAGTATTTT
CAISESGYSGMQYF
>TRBJ2-7|TRBV11-2|.|.
TGTGCCAGCAGCATACGGACTCACAGCTCCTACGAGCAGTACTTC
CASSIRTHSSYEQYF
>TRBJ1-1|TRBV29-1|.|.
TGCAGCGTTGATTCCCCCAGTTTGAACACTGAAGCTTTCTTT
CSVDSPSLNTEAFF
>TRBJ2-1|TRBV2|.|.
TGTGCCAGCACCGAAGACAGGAGCTCCTACAATGAGCAGTTCTTC
CASTEDRSSYNEQFF
>TRBJ2-2|TRBV29-1|.|.
TGCAGCGTTGTGTCTACAGGGAACACCGGGGAGCTGTTTTTT
CSVVSTGNTGELFF
>TRBJ2-3|TRBV28|few|TRBD2
TGTGCCAGCAGGACTAGCGGGTCTCATCCAGATACGCAGTATTTT
CASRTSGSHPDTQYF
>TRBJ1-1|TRBV7-9|.|TRBD1
TGTGCCAGCAGCCCACGACAGGGGGAGGCCACTGAAGCTTTCTTT
CASSPRQGEATEAFF
>TRBJ2-7|TRBV20-1|.|.
TGCAGTGCTAGAGACCGCGCCTCGACTTGTTCCTACGAGCAGTACTTC
CSARDRASTCSYEQYF
>TRBJ1-1|TRBV20-1|.|.
TGCAGTGCTAATTCGGACATAGACACTGAAGCTTTCTTT
CSANSDIDTEAFF
>TRBJ2-5|TRBV5-1|few|.
TGCGCCAGCAGCTTCGGGACACCCCCCCAAGAGACCCAGTACTTC
CASSFGTPPQETQYF
>TRBJ2-3|TRBV18|few|TRBD2
TGTGCCAGCTCACCGGTAGCGGGAACGGGGACAGATACGCAGTATTTT
CASSPVAGTGTDTQYF
>TRBJ2-3|TRBV10-3|.|.
TGTGCCATCAGAGACAGTAAAACAGATACGCAGTATTTT
CAIRDSKTDTQYF
>TRBJ1-5|TRBV2|.|TRBD1
TGTGCCAGCATAATTGACAGGGGAAACAATCAGCCCCAGCATTTT
CASIIDRGNNQPQHF
>TRBJ2-7|TRBV2|.|.
TGTGCCAGCAACACAGGGTATTACGAGCAGTACTTC
CASNTGYYEQYF
>TRBJ2-1|TRBV2|few|.
TGTGCCAGCAGTTCCGGGACCCTCAATGAGCAGTTCTTC
CASSSGTLNEQFF
>TRBJ1-2|TRBV5-1|.|TRBD1
TGCGCCAGCAGCCTACCGGGACAGGCCTCCTATGGCTACACCTTC
CASSLPGQASYGYTF
>TRBJ1-1|TRBV7-9|few|.
TGTGCCAGCAGCTTAGGGGCCACACGGAACACTGAAGCTTTCTTT
CASSLGATRNTEAFF
>TRBJ1-5|TRBV19|.|.
TGTGCCAGTAGTATGGGGAATCAGCCCCAGCATTTT
CASSMGNQPQHF
>TRBJ2-3|TRBV29-1|.|TRBD2
TGCAGCGTTGAAGATCGGCGGGAGGCTGGCACAGATACGCAGTATTTT
CSVEDRREAGTDTQYF
>TRBJ2-5|TRBV5-1|.|.
TGCGCCAGCAGCTTGGCGGGAGAGGCGGAGACCCAGTACTTC
CASSLAGEAETQYF
>TRBJ1-2|TRBV18|.|.
TGTGCCAGCTCACCAGGGCGGGAGACTAACTATGGCTACACCTTC
CASSPGRETNYGYTF
>TRBJ2-5|TRBV10-3|.|.
TGTGCCATCAGTGATGTCTTCGAGTTTCCAGAGACCCAGTACTTC
CAISDVFEFPETQYF
>TRBJ1-2|TRBV5-6|.|.
TGTGCCAGCAGCTTGGCGGGGTTAAATGGCTACACCTTC
CASSLAGLNGYTF
>TRBJ2-2|TRBV7-9|.|TRBD1
TGTGCCAGCAGCCCACGACAGGGGGCAGCGAACACCGGGGAGCTGTTTTTT
CASSPRQGAANTGELFF
>TRBJ2-1|TRBV2|few|.
TGTGCCAGCAGTGAATTATTGAGCTTTAATGAGCAGTTCTTC
CASSELLSFNEQFF
>TRBJ2-4|TRBV7-9|few|TRBD2
TGTGCCAGCAGCATGGGACTAGCGGGAGCCAAAAACATTCAGTACTTC
CASSMGLAGAKNIQYF
>TRBJ2-2|TRBV7-6|.|TRBD2
TGTGCCAGCAGCTTAGATCGTGCCCCCCTTGGGCGGGAGAGTGACACCGGGGAGCTGTTTTTT
CASSLDRAPLGRESDTGELFF
>TRBJ2-1|TRBV2|.|.
TGTGCCAGCCCCTACCAATACAAGGAGGGCAATGAGCAGTTCTTC
CASPYQYKEGNEQFF
>TRBJ2-4|TRBV29-1|many|.
TGCAGCGCCCGGACATACCAAAACATTCAGTACTTC
CSARTYQNIQYF
>TRBJ2-1|TRBV6-5|.|.
TGTGCCAGCAGCAGAGGGACCGCAGGGTACGACCGGCAGTTCTTC
CASSRGTAGYDRQFF
>TRBJ2-3|TRBV12-3/TRBV12-4|few|TRBD2
TGTGCCAGCAGGACTAGCATCACAGATACGCAGTATTTT
CASRTSITDTQYF
>TRBJ2-5|TRBV3-1|.|.
TGTGCCAGCAGCATCCTGGGGCAAGAGACCCAGTACTTC
CASSILGQETQYF
>TRBJ2-3|TRBV5-1|few|TRBD1
TGCGCCAGCAAGACAGGGCCCGATACGCAGTATTTT
CASKTGPDTQYF
>TRBJ2-7|TRBV6-5|.|.
TGTGCCAGCAGTGACTGGGGTCAGAACCCCATCTACGAGCAGTACTTC
CASSDWGQNPIYEQYF
>TRBJ2-2|TRBV18|.|.
TGTGCCAGCTCACCTTCCGGACGGACGAACACCGGGGAGCTGTTTTTT
CASSPSGRTNTGELFF
>TRBJ2-1|TRBV20-1|few|.
TGCAGTGCTACAAGAGGGGCACCTGAGCAGTTCTTC
CSATRGAPEQFF
>TRBJ1-5|TRBV19|.|.
TGTGCCAGTAGTGGGACGGTTTCCAATCAGCCCCAGCATTTT
CASSGTVSNQPQHF
>TRBJ2-7|TRBV4-2|few|TRBD2
TGTGCCAGCAGCCAAGTAAGAGCGGGAGGGTTATCCTACGAGCAGTACTTC
CASSQVRAGGLSYEQYF
>TRBJ2-1|TRBV28|.|TRBD1
TGTGCCAGCAGTTTAAATAACTATGGGACAGGGAGGCATGAGCAGTTCTTC
CASSLNNYGTGRHEQFF
>TRBJ1-5|TRBV10-3|.|.
TGTGCCATCAGTGAGCTGGGGGGCGCGAATCAGCCCCAGCATTTT
CAISELGGANQPQHF
>TRBJ2-1|TRBV25-1|.|TRBD2
TGTGCCAGCAGTGAATCCGGCGGGAGTACTTCTGAGCAGTTCTTC
CASSESGGSTSEQFF
>TRBJ1-1|TRBV5-6|.|.
TGTGCCAGCAGCTTGCAAACGTTTGGGGGATACACTGAAGCTTTCTTT
CASSLQTFGGYTEAFF
>TRBJ2-1|TRBV20-1|.|TRBD2
TGCAGTGCACCCACTAGCGGGAGCTCCTACAATGAGCAGTTCTTC
CSAPTSGSSYNEQFF
>TRBJ2-2|TRBV6-2/TRBV6-3|.|.
TGTGCCAGCAGTTACCCGCTTGGAGGGTTCGGGACCGGGGAGCTGTTTTTT
CASSYPLGGFGTGELFF
>TRBJ1-1|TRBV30|few|TRBD1
TGTGCCTGGAGTCCTTTGGACAGGGAGAGGACTGAAGCTTTCTTT
CAWSPLDRERTEAFF